The subject of this entry is one TCR beta chain. Being one base from a much bigger clone, this may be a read error. TCRdb ran MiXCR on the PCR reads and lists one entry per CDR3 protein. The repertoire holds 60,000 to 70,000 distinct CDR3 sequences, with roughly 20% as singletons. This specimen belongs to a study of molecular identifiers for immune sequencing clone quantification. The CDR3 loop spans 16 amino acids. The germline V gene encodes CDR1 DFQATT and CDR2 SNEGSKA (reference sequence). The V and J genes are TRBV20-1 and TRBJ1-1, with a weak D call TRBD1 (5 bases). Material for sequencing was naive CD8+ T cells from blood, with Jurkat cell RNA spiked in. Subset denoted: FACS-sorted CD8+CD4-CCR7+CD45RA+ naive T cells. The clonotype was recovered from a human donor in good health. Some libraries in this study had Jurkat cell RNA spiked in. CDR3 loop: CSARPWEDTLNAEAFF. In DNA, the CDR3 is TGCAGTGCTAGACCCTGGGAGGACACATTGAACGCTGAAGCTTTCTTT.